The rows below give T cell receptor beta chains drawn from one sample of a study of blood T cell repertoires in COVID-19. Assay: immunoSEQ multiplex PCR; the TCRdb copy retains only in-frame clones and omits some. The sample lists more than 400,000 clones, 80% to 90% occurring once. Sequenced input: peripheral blood. The source of these receptors is a human donor in a cohort sampled during active COVID-19. The conserved cysteine and the conserved F or W are not part of the CDR3 here. Fields, in order: D gene, V gene, CDR3 protein. D genes are given only for firm matches.

TRBD2,TRBV10-2,ATLAGGEYEQY
.,TRBV3-1/TRBV3-2,ASSLGTLGSYEQY
.,TRBV18,ASGELRPEDEQY
TRBD1,TRBV19,ASRTGIGTDTQY
TRBD1,TRBV9,ASSVSGTGGLYEQF
.,TRBV30,AWSVLKRNYEQY
.,TRBV9,ASSVDAGSWDTQY
.,TRBV19,ASSIEDSSNQPQH
TRBD1,TRBV9,ASSVGGNRGEKLF
.,TRBV6-6,ASRTVDNEQF
.,TRBV9,ASSLRGEDEKLF
TRBD1,TRBV2,ASSVGTGKSDTQY
TRBD2,TRBV9,ASSRGEGASYNEQF
TRBD2,TRBV11-2,ASSLLLLGGGTQY
TRBD2,TRBV27,ASRPNKAGGKAQETQY
TRBD2,TRBV25-1,ASSDWTSGTDEQY
TRBD1,TRBV28,ASTGAGYGYT
.,TRBV2,ASSDPGEKQF
.,TRBV12-1,ASSFLGACESNNEQF
TRBD2,TRBV10-2,ASKSSGSLETQY
TRBD1,TRBV11-2,ASSLGGGQVRFGYT
TRBD1,TRBV29-1,SVEGTGTGELF
TRBD1,TRBV27,ASSLQGGTEAF
.,TRBV21-1,ASSKLLRQDHIWAPNEKLF
.,TRBV30,AWSVRVGAETQY
.,TRBV7-2,ASSRQVSGNTIY
.,TRBV2,ASNPRGRDNEKLF
.,TRBV29-1,SVELFPTGGYT
.,TRBV11-2,ASTGRDQPQH
.,TRBV19,ASSIGQGMDTEAF
.,TRBV12-3/TRBV12-4,ASSLKGDGELF
.,TRBV30,AWSVGQFPVY
TRBD1,TRBV10-3,AISETTGKTGSLGYEQY
TRBD2,TRBV2,ASSQREGLAKNIQY
TRBD2,TRBV9,ASSGDRRLAGGPIYNEQF
.,TRBV5-4,ASSTDTYEQY
.,TRBV5-1,ASSLSRVEETQY
.,TRBV18,ASSPRSGRETQY
.,TRBV5-4,ASSLNNGNTIY
.,TRBV27,ASRGTAGEAF
.,TRBV27,ASSFPGNTEAF
TRBD1,TRBV27,ASSVRTGGLTEAF
.,TRBV11-3,ASSLVSGGKYNEQF
.,TRBV25-1,ASSEWAGDGMNTEAF
TRBD1,TRBV30,AWSVRGWDRGYEQY
TRBD1,TRBV11-1,ASSLLGTGIWYEQY
TRBD1,TRBV9,ASSGGQGVVGTDTQY
TRBD1,TRBV28,ASSTRTGGAYEQY
TRBD2,TRBV4-1,ASSQRSRRESLAGEQF
TRBD1,TRBV23-1,ASIPPGQCYEQY
TRBD1,TRBV3-1/TRBV3-2,ASVPRQTGGTGELF